This paragraph covers one T cell receptor (beta chain) sequence. As yet, its antigen is unknown. TCRdb processed the reads anew with MiXCR; each CDR3 protein has one entry. The sample shows some 590,000 distinct CDR3 sequences, just under 40% of them seen only once. This sample stems from a study of T cell repertoires in cytomegalovirus infection. Study-level results: CMV carriers having the relevant HLA were flagged by cumulative public TCR beta family frequency.

The V and J ends lost 5 bases and 5 bases, in that order; junction bases with no gene match: 9. The CDR3 is 16 amino acids. Germline CDR1 reads SGHTA; CDR2 reads FQGNSA. The source was cultured PBMCs, collected from culture after CMV antigen stimulation. This TCR came from a human donor in good health (CMV status not recorded). Some clones in this sample may be carry-over from other donors' samples. V usage is TRBV7-2 and J usage is TRBJ2-4; 10 bases are a match to TRBD1. The CDR3 nucleotides are TGTGCCAGCAGCCCCCGGGACAGGGGTTATCAAAACATTCAGTACTTC. This translates into CASSPRDRGYQNIQYF.